This T cell receptor (beta chain) was observed in a study of blood T cell repertoires in COVID-19. Study background: The United States, Italy and Spain supplied acute and convalescent COVID-19 samples.

Per the study methods: Nucleated cell counts were estimated from reference gene primer amplification. Method: immunoSEQ multiplex PCR; TCRdb's copy keeps in-frame clones and lacks some. The V and J calls and the clone size are those of that table, but D and trimming were determined from the DNA. The table records 240,000 or so clones, 86% of them present only once. The receptor comes from a man older than 75 with acute or convalescent COVID-19. The sequenced sample was peripheral blood.

CDR3 residues: CASSLGTVPYSNQPQHF. In DNA form, the CDR3 reads TGTGCCAGTAGTCTCGGGACAGTGCCCTATAGCAATCAGCCCCAGCATTTT. The V gene is TRBV19, the J gene TRBJ1-5; TRBD1 matches at 7 bases. The CDR3 totals 17 residues. The germline gives CDR1 LNHDA, CDR2 SQIVND (reference sequence). V dropped 5 bases and J dropped 0; count of bases not matched to a gene: 10.